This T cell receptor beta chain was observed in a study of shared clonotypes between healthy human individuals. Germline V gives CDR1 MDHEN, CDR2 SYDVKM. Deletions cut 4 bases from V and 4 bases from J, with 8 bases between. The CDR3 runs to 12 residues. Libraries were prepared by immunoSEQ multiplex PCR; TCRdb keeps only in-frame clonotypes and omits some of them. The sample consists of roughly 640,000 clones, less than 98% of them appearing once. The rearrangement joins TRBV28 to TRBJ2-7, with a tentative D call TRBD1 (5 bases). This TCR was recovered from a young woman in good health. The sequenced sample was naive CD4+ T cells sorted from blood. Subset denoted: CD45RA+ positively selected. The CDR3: CASSSRQYEQYF. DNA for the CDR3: TGTGCCAGCAGTTCGCGACAGTACGAGCAGTACTTC.